Sequencing of this T cell receptor beta chain was carried out in a study of T cells in Graves' hyperthyroidism and ophthalmopathy. CDR3 length: 11 amino acids. V was pared by 1 base and J by 7 bases, with 4 bases between. CDR1 SEHNR and CDR2 FQNEAQ come from the germline V gene (reference sequence). Stable Graves' hyperthyroidism meant no ophthalmopathy progression within 18 months. Uncontrolled infection, other autoimmune disease, pregnancy or lactation barred patients from enrollment. This clonotype was counted many times. Its matching antigen is unknown. Study-wide points: Model predictions of ophthalmopathy came a median approximately 6 months before onset.

Amplified TCR beta CDR3 regions derived from RNA transcripts. First-round RT-PCR targeting the TCR CDR3 was performed with the HTBI primer set. Via MiXCR, TCRdb re-called the multiplex PCR reads, giving one row per CDR3 protein. The sample yields 700,000 to 950,000 distinct CDR3 sequences, around a third seen once. This chain joins TRBV7-9 and TRBJ2-5, with no clear D. The receptor's source is a middle-aged woman with Graves' hyperthyroidism. The specimen sequenced was blood. The CDR3 region has the DNA TGTGCCAGCAGCTTAGGTGGGACCCAGTACTTC. It translates to CASSLGGTQYF.